Following are 30 T cell receptor beta chains from one sample sequenced in a study of blood T cell repertoires in COVID-19 (dated by TCRdb to 2020 to 2022). Library construction relied on the immunoSEQ multiplex PCR assay. In its TCRdb copy, this immuneACCESS table keeps in-frame sequences only and misses some clones. Where compared with another copy, unresolved V genes explain less than half of these, and the others have no known cause. The sample profile shows about 15,000 clones; roughly four fifths of them were found once. The ten largest clones represent 8% to 10% of the sample. Sequenced input: peripheral blood. These receptors came from a human donor in a cohort sampled during active COVID-19.

This chain links TRBV19 with TRBJ2-6, with D unresolved. The V and J ends lost 7 bases and 2 bases respectively, with 6 bases between them. Germline CDR1 is LNHDA and CDR2 is SQIVND (reference sequence). This CDR3 has 13 residues. CDR3 DNA: TGTGCCAGTACCTCCCCTGGGGCCAACGTCCTGACTTTC. Amino acid sequence: CASTSPGANVLTF. Full variable domain (outside the CDR3, taken from reference TRBV19 and TRBJ2-6): DGGITQSPKYLFRKEGQNVTLSCEQNLNHDAMYWYRQDPGQGLRLIYYSQIVNDFQKGDIAEGYSVSREKKESFPLTVTSAQKNPTAFYLCASTSPGANVLTFGAGSRLTVL.

The J gene is TRBJ2-1, the V gene TRBV19; 7 bases are shared with TRBD2. The CDR3 extends over 19 amino acids. From germline, CDR1 is LNHDA and CDR2 SQIVND (reference sequence). J gave up 0 bases and V 4 bases, and 15 bases lay outside the gene matches. CDR3 protein: CASSRGGSSPFSSYNEQFF. The CDR3 DNA is TGTGCCAGTAGTAGGGGCGGGAGTTCACCTTTCAGCTCCTACAATGAGCAGTTCTTC.

The V gene is TRBV9, the J gene TRBJ2-1; D perhaps matches TRBD2 (6 bases). The length of the CDR3 is 14 residues. The germline V gene has CDR1 SGDLS and CDR2 YYNGEE. Trimming stripped 0 bases from V and 8 bases from J, with 12 bases between. In DNA, the CDR3 is TGTGCCAGCAGCGTAGGGGGGGAGCAGGATGAGCAGTTCTTC. As protein: CASSVGGEQDEQFF.

About this clone: Other DNA variants within this sample encode the same CDR3. The chain links TRBV3-1 (or the pseudogene TRBV3-2) to TRBJ1-1, with D hard to call. The CDR3 sequence is 13 residues long. CDR1 is LGHDT, CDR2 YNNKEL, per germline (reference sequence). V shed 1 base and J shed 5 bases, with 8 bases lying between them. The CDR3 nucleotides are TGTGCCAGCAGCCAAGGAGGGAATACTGAAGCTTTCTTT. This gives the protein CASSQGGNTEAFF.

The rearrangement joins TRBV4-3 to TRBJ2-3; TRBD2 agrees at 13 bases. There are 19 residues in the CDR3. CDR1 LGHNA and CDR2 YSLEER come from the germline V gene. V gave up 0 bases and J gave up 0 bases; unmatched junction bases: 6. CDR3 sequence reads: CASSQDGLAGAISTDTQYF. The CDR3 DNA reads as TGCGCCAGCAGCCAAGATGGACTAGCGGGGGCCATTAGCACAGATACGCAGTATTTT.

This chain uses TRBV11-1 with TRBJ2-6; D is ambiguous. There are 16 residues in the CDR3. Looked up from germline, CDR1 is SGHAT and CDR2 is FQDESV (reference sequence). V lost 1 base and J lost 0, with 7 bases in between. The CDR3: CASSLDQNSGANVLTF. In DNA, the CDR3 is TGTGCCAGCAGCTTAGACCAGAACTCTGGGGCCAACGTCCTGACTTTC.

The chain uses TRBV6-6 and TRBJ2-5, with D perhaps matching TRBD2 (5 bases). V dropped 9 bases and J dropped 2 bases, with 13 bases sitting between them. Germline assignment: CDR1 MNHNY and CDR2 SVGAGI (reference sequence). This CDR3 spans 13 amino acids. This chain's CDR3 is CASLGLAQETQYF. The CDR3 DNA reads TGTGCCAGTCTCGGGCTAGCTCAAGAGACCCAGTACTTC.

V is TRBV28 and J is TRBJ2-1; TRBD2 agrees at 8 bases. Germline V lookup: CDR1 MDHEN, CDR2 SYDVKM. The CDR3 runs 13 residues. Trimming removed 6 bases from V and 7 bases from J; junction bases left unmatched: 5. The CDR3 sequence: CASSLPSGNEQFF. The CDR3 DNA reads as TGTGCCAGCAGCCTCCCTAGCGGGAATGAGCAGTTCTTC.

The chain links TRBV5-1 to TRBJ2-1; 13 bases map to TRBD2. The CDR3 totals 19 residues. CDR1 is SGHRS, CDR2 YFSETQ, per germline. J was trimmed by 3 bases and V by 0 bases; bases with no gene match: 9. DNA for the CDR3: TGCGCCAGCAGCTTGGGGTTCCGGACTAGCGGGAGAATCTACAATGAGCAGTTCTTC. Protein: CASSLGFRTSGRIYNEQFF.

The chain recombines TRBV7-2 with TRBJ2-5; TRBD2 might be the D (7 bases). Trimming removed 6 bases at V and 5 bases at J, with 16 bases between. Germline CDR1 SGHTA, CDR2 FQGNSA. CDR3 length: 14 residues. The CDR3 sequence is CASRGRGDWETQYF. In nucleotides, the CDR3 is TGTGCCAGCAGGGGGAGGGGGGACTGGGAGACCCAGTACTTC.

The chain links TRBV10-1 to TRBJ2-5, with 7 bases lining up with TRBD2. The J segment lost 2 bases and the V segment lost 2 bases, leaving 5 bases of the junction unmatched. The CDR3 runs to 15 residues. Per germline, CDR1 WNHNN and CDR2 SYGVQD (reference sequence). The CDR3 sequence is CASSEDGGSQETQYF. In DNA form, the CDR3 reads TGCGCCAGCAGTGAGGACGGGGGGTCACAAGAGACCCAGTACTTC.

The chain carries TRBV6-5 and TRBJ1-6; maybe TRBD1 (6 bases). This CDR3 contains 14 residues. Deletions cut 4 bases from V and 8 bases from J, with 12 bases between. CDR1 and CDR2 from the germline V gene are MNHEY and SVGAGI. The CDR3 is CASSSQGSDSPLHF. The CDR3 nucleotides are TGTGCCAGCAGTTCACAGGGTTCGGATTCACCCCTCCACTTT.

This chain's CDR3 is CASSWDRVDGNTIYF. The CDR3 DNA is TGTGCCAGCAGCTGGGACAGGGTGGACGGAAACACCATATATTTT. This chain uses TRBV5-6 with TRBJ1-3; TRBD1 agrees at 9 bases. CDR3 size: 15 residues. J was trimmed by 4 bases and V by 3 bases; bases with no gene match: 5. The germline V gene has CDR1 SGHDT and CDR2 YYEEEE. Complete variable domain (other parts from reference TRBV5-6 and TRBJ1-3): DAGVTQSPTHLIKTRGQQVTLRCSPKSGHDTVSWYQQALGQGPQFIFQYYEEEERQRGNFPDRFSGHQFPNYSSELNVNALLLGDSALYLCASSWDRVDGNTIYFGEGSWLTVV.

The chain joins TRBV11-3 to TRBJ2-1; TRBD2 is a possible D gene (6 bases). Germline V gene data show CDR1 as SGHNT and CDR2 as YENEEA. This CDR3 has 12 residues. Trimming pared 4 bases from V and 13 bases from J, leaving 14 bases between. The CDR3: CASSSAGTPQFF. The CDR3, as DNA: TGTGCCAGCAGCTCAGCCGGGACTCCACAGTTCTTC. The variable domain in full, completed from reference TRBV11-3 and TRBJ2-1, reads EAGVVQSPRYKIIEKKQPVAFWCNPISGHNTLYWYLQNLGQGPELLIRYENEEAVDDSQLPKDRFSAERLKGVDSTLKIQPAELGDSAVYLCASSSAGTPQFFGPGTRLTVL.

CDR3 bases: TGTGCCAGTAGTGTGGACAGAAATCAGCCCCAGCATTTT. Residues: CASSVDRNQPQHF. This chain connects TRBV19 to TRBJ1-5, with TRBD1 as a possible D gene (6 bases). The CDR3 has 13 amino acids. V was clipped by 5 bases and J by 4 bases, with 9 bases between them. Germline V gene data show CDR1 as LNHDA and CDR2 as SQIVND (reference sequence).

Details on this clone: The same CDR3 also results from other DNA sequences found in this sample. The chain has TRBV7-2 and TRBJ2-7; 9 nucleotides line up with TRBD1. V gave up 1 base and J gave up 3 bases; unmatched junction bases: 4. The CDR3 has 15 amino acids. The germline gives CDR1 SGHTA, CDR2 FQGNSA. In nucleotides, the CDR3 is TGTGCCAGCAGCTTAGAAGTGACAGGGGGCTACGAGCAGTACTTC. Its translation is CASSLEVTGGYEQYF.

V usage is TRBV5-1 and J usage is TRBJ2-3, with 8 nucleotides matching TRBD2. This CDR3 region has 16 residues. V shed 0 bases and J 2 bases; nucleotides not matched to a gene: 5. Germline CDR1 is SGHRS and CDR2 is YFSETQ. The CDR3 reads CASSLEGRGDTDTQYF. In nucleotides, the CDR3 is TGCGCCAGCAGCTTGGAAGGGCGGGGGGACACAGATACGCAGTATTTT.

The V call is TRBV15, the J call TRBJ2-1; 9 positions match TRBD2. The V segment lost 8 bases and the J segment 4 bases; nucleotides outside the gene matches: 6. The CDR3 sequence is 14 residues long. The germline gives CDR1 LNHNV, CDR2 YYDKDF (reference sequence). The CDR3 nucleotides are TGTGCCACCGAGAGCGGGAGGCGGTACAATGAGCAGTTCTTC. Amino acids: CATESGRRYNEQFF.

V usage is TRBV7-8 and J usage is TRBJ1-6; 8 bases line up with TRBD1. V trimming: 5 bases; J trimming: 11 bases; junction bases outside the gene matches: 5. The CDR3 contains 13 residues. Germline CDR1 and CDR2: SGHVS and FQNEAQ. CDR3 DNA sequence: TGTGCCAGCAGCCAAGACAGGGGTACACCCCTCCACTTT. Translation: CASSQDRGTPLHF.

The V call is TRBV4-2, the J call TRBJ2-5; 14 positions match TRBD2. Germline CDR1 and CDR2: LGHNA and YNFKEQ. Germline trimming cut 3 bases from V and 1 base from J; bases unmatched to any gene: 4. This CDR3 has 17 residues. The CDR3 loop is CASSQRLAGGSQETQYF. CDR3 sequence (DNA): TGTGCCAGCAGCCAGAGACTAGCGGGGGGGAGCCAAGAGACCCAGTACTTC.

In this sample, this clone turned up once. J is TRBJ2-4 and V is TRBV20-1; D might be TRBD1 (5 bases). Trimming removed 3 bases from V and 2 bases from J, with 14 bases in between. The CDR3 spans 15 residues. Germline V gene data show CDR1 as DFQATT and CDR2 as SNEGSKA (reference sequence). The CDR3 region has the DNA TGCAGTGCTAGTTCAGGGTCACTTTCCAAAAACATTCAGTACTTC. Its protein product is CSASSGSLSKNIQYF.

The V call is TRBV5-1, the J call TRBJ2-1; maybe TRBD2 (6 bases). V gave up 3 bases and J gave up 4 bases, with 17 bases separating them. This CDR3 contains 16 residues. The germline gives CDR1 SGHRS, CDR2 YFSETQ. CDR3 loop: CASSSSSVAFYNEQFF. In DNA form, the CDR3 reads TGCGCCAGCAGCTCGTCTAGCGTCGCCTTTTACAATGAGCAGTTCTTC.

The chain is built from TRBV4-1 and TRBJ2-3; possible D gene TRBD1, 6 bases. The CDR3 is 19 amino acids. V lost 2 bases, J lost 0 bases, and 21 bases lay in between. Looked up from germline, CDR1 is MGHRA and CDR2 is YSYEKL. CDR3 sequence (DNA): TGCGCCAGCAGCCAAATAGGGTTCTTCGGGACACCTAGCACAGATACGCAGTATTTT. It translates to CASSQIGFFGTPSTDTQYF.

The chain is built from TRBV7-9 and TRBJ1-2, with D possibly being TRBD1 (5 bases). Looked up from germline, CDR1 is SEHNR and CDR2 is FQNEAQ (reference sequence). V dropped 5 bases and J dropped 8 bases, with 12 bases sitting between them. The CDR3 extends over 12 amino acids. CDR3 bases: TGTGCCAGCAGCCCTAGGGGTTTGGGCTACACCTTC. Residues: CASSPRGLGYTF.

The CDR3 loop reads CASSYSISSDTGTYEQYF. CDR3 nucleotide sequence: TGTGCCAGCAGTTACTCGATTTCTAGCGATACCGGAACTTACGAGCAGTACTTC. V and J are TRBV6-2 or TRBV6-3 and TRBJ2-7; maybe TRBD2 (6 bases). The CDR3 is 18 amino acids. Per germline, CDR1 MNHEY and CDR2 SVGEGT. V lost 0 bases, J lost 4 bases, and 22 bases lay in between.

V and J are TRBV18 and TRBJ2-7, with D possibly TRBD1 on 5 matching bases. The V gene lost 0 bases and the J gene lost 2 bases, with 11 bases spanning the gap. Per germline, CDR1 KGHSH and CDR2 LQKENI. The CDR3 extends over 15 amino acids. The CDR3 region has the DNA TGTGCCAGCTCACCACCACCCTCAGGGACCTACGAGCAGTACTTC. It is translated as CASSPPPSGTYEQYF.

The gene calls are TRBV28 and TRBJ2-3; TRBD2 is a possible D gene (5 bases). Germline assignment: CDR1 MDHEN and CDR2 SYDVKM. The CDR3 contains 14 residues. Trimming removed 5 bases from V and 2 bases from J, with 11 bases in between. CDR3 sequence (DNA): TGTGCCAGCAGTCCCCGTCGGGACACAGATACGCAGTATTTT. As protein: CASSPRRDTDTQYF.

This clone was detected only once. V and J are TRBV9 and TRBJ2-3, with D perhaps TRBD1 (6 bases). Germline lookup yields CDR1 SGDLS and CDR2 YYNGEE. Trimming cost V 4 bases and J 4 bases, with 10 bases left between them. The CDR3 has 13 residues. CDR3 protein: CASSLGQPDTQYF. In nucleotides, the CDR3 is TGTGCCAGCAGCCTAGGACAGCCAGATACGCAGTATTTT.

This clone was counted a single time. The genes are TRBV19 and TRBJ2-7; 8 nucleotides line up with TRBD1. CDR1 and CDR2 from the germline V gene are LNHDA and SQIVND (reference sequence). V lost 5 bases to trimming and J lost 4 bases; unmatched junction nucleotides: 16. The CDR3 covers 17 residues. The CDR3 nucleotides read TGTGCCAGTAGTCCCACGTCCCGGCAGGGGGCAACTTACGAGCAGTACTTC. This sequence encodes CASSPTSRQGATYEQYF.

This clone has only one observation. V gene TRBV7-9 combines with J gene TRBJ2-3; 10 bases agree with TRBD1. The germline gives CDR1 SEHNR, CDR2 FQNEAQ (reference sequence). J lost 2 bases, V lost 5 bases, and 13 bases had no gene match. This CDR3 has 18 residues. The DNA of the CDR3 is TGTGCCAGCAGCGACACAGTACCGGGACAGGGGTTCACAGATACGCAGTATTTT. Amino acid sequence: CASSDTVPGQGFTDTQYF.